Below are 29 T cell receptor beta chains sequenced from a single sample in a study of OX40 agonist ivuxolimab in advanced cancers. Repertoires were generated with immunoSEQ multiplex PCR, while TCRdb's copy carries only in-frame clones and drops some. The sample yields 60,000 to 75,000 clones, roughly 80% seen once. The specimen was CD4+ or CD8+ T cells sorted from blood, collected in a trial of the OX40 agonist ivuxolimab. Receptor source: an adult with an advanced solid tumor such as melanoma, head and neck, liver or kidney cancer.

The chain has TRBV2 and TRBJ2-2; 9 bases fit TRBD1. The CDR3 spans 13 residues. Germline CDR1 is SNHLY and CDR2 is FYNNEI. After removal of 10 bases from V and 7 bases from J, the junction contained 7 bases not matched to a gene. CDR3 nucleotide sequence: TGTGCCACCAAACAGGGGGCAAACGGGGAGCTGTTTTTT. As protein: CATKQGANGELFF.

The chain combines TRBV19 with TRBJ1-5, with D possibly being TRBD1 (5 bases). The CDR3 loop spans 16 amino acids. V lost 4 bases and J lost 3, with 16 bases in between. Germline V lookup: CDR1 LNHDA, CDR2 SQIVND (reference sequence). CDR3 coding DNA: TGTGCCAGTAGTAGCTACTCCGGGACCCACAATCAGCCCCAGCATTTT. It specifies CASSSYSGTHNQPQHF.

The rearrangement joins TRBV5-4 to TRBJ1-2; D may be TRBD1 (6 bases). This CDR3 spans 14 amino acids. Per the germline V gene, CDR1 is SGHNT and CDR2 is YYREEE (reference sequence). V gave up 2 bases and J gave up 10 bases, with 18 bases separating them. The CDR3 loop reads CASSFNVRGRDYTF. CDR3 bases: TGTGCCAGCAGCTTTAACGTCAGGGGAAGAGACTACACCTTC.

The CDR3 region has the DNA TGTGCCAGCAGTCCTACAAGTCGCAATCAGCCCCAGCATTTT. Its protein product is CASSPTSRNQPQHF. The chain has TRBV6-5 and TRBJ1-5; D unresolved. V lost 5 bases, J lost 2 bases, and 10 bases lay in between. Germline V gives CDR1 MNHEY, CDR2 SVGAGI. The CDR3 consists of 14 residues.

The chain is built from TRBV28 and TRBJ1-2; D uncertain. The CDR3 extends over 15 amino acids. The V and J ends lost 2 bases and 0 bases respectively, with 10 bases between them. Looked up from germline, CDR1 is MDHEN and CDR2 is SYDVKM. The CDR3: CASSLGRRTNYGYTF. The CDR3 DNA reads TGTGCCAGCAGTTTAGGGCGAAGAACTAACTATGGCTACACCTTC.

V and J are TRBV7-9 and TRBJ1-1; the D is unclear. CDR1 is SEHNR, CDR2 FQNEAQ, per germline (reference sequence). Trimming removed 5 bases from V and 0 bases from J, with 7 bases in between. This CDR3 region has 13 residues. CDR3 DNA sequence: TGTGCCAGCAGCCAATTTATGAACACTGAAGCTTTCTTT. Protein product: CASSQFMNTEAFF. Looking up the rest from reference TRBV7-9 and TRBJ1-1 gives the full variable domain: DTGVSQNPRHKITKRGQNVTFRCDPISEHNRLYWYRQTLGQGPEFLTYFQNEAQLEKSRLLSDRFSAERPKGSFSTLEIQRTEQGDSAMYLCASSQFMNTEAFFGQGTRLTVV.

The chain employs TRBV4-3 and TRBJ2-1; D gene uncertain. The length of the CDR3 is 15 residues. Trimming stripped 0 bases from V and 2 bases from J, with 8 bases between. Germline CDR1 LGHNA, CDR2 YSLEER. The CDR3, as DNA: TGCGCCAGCAGCCAAGAAGGGCCAACCTACAATGAGCAGTTCTTC. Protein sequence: CASSQEGPTYNEQFF.

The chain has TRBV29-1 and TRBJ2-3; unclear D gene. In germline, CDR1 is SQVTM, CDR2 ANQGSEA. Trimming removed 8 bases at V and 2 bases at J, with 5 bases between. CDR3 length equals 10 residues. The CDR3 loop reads CSTHTDTQYF. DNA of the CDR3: TGCAGCACCCACACAGATACGCAGTATTTT.

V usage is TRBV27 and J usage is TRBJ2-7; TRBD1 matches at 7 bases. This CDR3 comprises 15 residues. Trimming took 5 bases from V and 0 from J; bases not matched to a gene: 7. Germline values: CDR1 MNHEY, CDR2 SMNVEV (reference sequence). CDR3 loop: CASSLRQGLSYEQYF. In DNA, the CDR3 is TGTGCCAGCAGTCTTCGACAGGGCCTCTCCTACGAGCAGTACTTC.

CDR3 in amino acids: CASSSRFGQLLSYEQYF. For the CDR3, the DNA is TGTGCCAGCAGCTCCCGTTTCGGCCAGCTACTCTCCTACGAGCAGTACTTC. The genes are TRBV11-2 and TRBJ2-7; D uncertain. This CDR3 has 17 residues. Trimming removed 4 bases from V and 0 bases from J, with 19 bases in between. CDR1 and CDR2 from the germline V gene are SGHAT and FQNNGV.

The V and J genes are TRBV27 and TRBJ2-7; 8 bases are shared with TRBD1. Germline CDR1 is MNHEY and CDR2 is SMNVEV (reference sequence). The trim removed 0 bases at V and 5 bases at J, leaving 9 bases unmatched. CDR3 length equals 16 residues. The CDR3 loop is CASSLSSGQGGDEQYF. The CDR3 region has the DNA TGTGCCAGCAGTTTATCCTCAGGACAGGGTGGCGACGAGCAGTACTTC.

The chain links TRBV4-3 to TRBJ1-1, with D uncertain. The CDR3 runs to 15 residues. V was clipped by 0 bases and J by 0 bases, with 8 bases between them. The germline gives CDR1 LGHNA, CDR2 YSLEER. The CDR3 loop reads CASSQDSGVNTEAFF. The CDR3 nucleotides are TGCGCCAGCAGCCAAGATTCAGGTGTGAACACTGAAGCTTTCTTT.

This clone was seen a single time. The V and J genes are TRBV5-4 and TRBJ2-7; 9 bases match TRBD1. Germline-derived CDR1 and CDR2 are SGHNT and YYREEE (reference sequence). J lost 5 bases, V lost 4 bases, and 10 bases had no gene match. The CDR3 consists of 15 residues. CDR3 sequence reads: CASSPLPGQGHEQYF. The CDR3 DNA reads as TGTGCCAGCAGCCCCTTGCCGGGACAGGGTCACGAGCAGTACTTC.

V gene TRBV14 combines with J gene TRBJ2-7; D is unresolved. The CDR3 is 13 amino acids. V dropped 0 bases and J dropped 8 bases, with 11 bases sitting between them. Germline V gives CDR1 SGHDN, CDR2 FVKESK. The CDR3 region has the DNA TGTGCCAGCAGCCAAGAAGGCCCTATGAAGCAGTACTTC. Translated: CASSQEGPMKQYF.

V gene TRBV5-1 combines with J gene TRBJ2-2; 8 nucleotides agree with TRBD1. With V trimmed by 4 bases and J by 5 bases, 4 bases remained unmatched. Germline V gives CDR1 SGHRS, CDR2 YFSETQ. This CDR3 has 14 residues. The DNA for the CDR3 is TGCGCCAGCAGCAACCAGGGGGCAACCGGGGAGCTGTTTTTT. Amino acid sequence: CASSNQGATGELFF.

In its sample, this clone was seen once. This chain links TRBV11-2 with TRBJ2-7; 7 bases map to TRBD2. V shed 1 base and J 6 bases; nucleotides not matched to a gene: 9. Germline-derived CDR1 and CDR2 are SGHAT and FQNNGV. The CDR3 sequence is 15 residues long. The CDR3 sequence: CASSLGFGEGSEQYF. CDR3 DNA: TGTGCCAGCAGCTTAGGTTTCGGGGAGGGGAGCGAGCAGTACTTC.

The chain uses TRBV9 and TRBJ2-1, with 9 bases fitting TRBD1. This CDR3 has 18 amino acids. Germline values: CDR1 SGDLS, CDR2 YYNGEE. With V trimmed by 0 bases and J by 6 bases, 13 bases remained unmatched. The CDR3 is CASSVAPRTGDYFNEQFF. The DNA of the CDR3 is TGTGCCAGCAGCGTAGCCCCCCGGACAGGGGACTATTTCAATGAGCAGTTCTTC.

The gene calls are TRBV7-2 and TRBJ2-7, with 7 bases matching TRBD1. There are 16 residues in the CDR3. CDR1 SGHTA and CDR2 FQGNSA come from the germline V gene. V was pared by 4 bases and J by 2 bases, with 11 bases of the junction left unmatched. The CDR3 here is CASSSRTGTAAYEQYF. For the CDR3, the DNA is TGTGCCAGCAGCTCAAGGACCGGGACAGCTGCCTACGAGCAGTACTTC.

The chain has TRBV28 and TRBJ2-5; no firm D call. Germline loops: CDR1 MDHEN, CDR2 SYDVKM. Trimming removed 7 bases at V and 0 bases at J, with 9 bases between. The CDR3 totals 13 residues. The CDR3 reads CASTEAYQETQYF. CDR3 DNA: TGTGCCAGCACTGAAGCGTACCAAGAGACCCAGTACTTC.

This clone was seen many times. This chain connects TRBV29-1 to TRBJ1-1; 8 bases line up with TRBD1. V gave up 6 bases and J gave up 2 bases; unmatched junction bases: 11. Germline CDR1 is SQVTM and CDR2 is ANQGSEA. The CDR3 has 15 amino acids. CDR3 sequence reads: CSVPGGGKVNTEAFF. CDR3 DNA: TGCAGCGTGCCAGGGGGCGGAAAAGTTAACACTGAAGCTTTCTTT.

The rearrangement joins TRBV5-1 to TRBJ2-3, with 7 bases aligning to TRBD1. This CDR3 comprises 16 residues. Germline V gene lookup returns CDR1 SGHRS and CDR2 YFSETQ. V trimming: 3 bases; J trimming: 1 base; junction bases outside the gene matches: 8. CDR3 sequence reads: CASSSHADRRTDTQYF. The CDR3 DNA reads TGCGCCAGCAGCTCTCACGCGGACAGGCGCACAGATACGCAGTATTTT.

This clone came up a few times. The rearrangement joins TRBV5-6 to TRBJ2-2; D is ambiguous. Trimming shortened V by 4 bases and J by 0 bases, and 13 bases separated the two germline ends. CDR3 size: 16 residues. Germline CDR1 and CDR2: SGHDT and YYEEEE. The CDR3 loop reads CASSRPEASNTGELFF. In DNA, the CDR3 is TGTGCCAGCAGCCGTCCTGAAGCTTCGAACACCGGGGAGCTGTTTTTT.

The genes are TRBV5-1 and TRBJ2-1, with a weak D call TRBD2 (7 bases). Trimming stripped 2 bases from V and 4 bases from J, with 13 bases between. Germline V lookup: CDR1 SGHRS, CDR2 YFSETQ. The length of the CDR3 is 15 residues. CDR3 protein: CASSFRGATYNEQFF. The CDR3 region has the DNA TGCGCCAGCAGCTTTCGGGGGGCGACTTACAATGAGCAGTTCTTC. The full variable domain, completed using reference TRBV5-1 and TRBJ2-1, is KAGVTQTPRYLIKTRGQQVTLSCSPISGHRSVSWYQQTPGQGLQFLFEYFSETQRNKGNFPGRFSGRQFSNSRSEMNVSTLELGDSALYLCASSFRGATYNEQFFGPGTRLTVL.

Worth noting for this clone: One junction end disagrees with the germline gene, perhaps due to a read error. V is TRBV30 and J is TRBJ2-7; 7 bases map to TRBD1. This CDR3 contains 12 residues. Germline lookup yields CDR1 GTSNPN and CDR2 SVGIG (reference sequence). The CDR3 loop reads CAWSDRGQELDF. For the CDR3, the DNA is TGTGCCTGGAGTGATCGAGGACAGGAGCTGGACTTC.

DNA for the CDR3: TGTGCCAGCAGCGGGACAGGGGCGGACACTGAAGCTTTCTTT. Protein: CASSGTGADTEAFF. This chain links TRBV5-5 with TRBJ1-1; 10 bases are a match to TRBD1. Germline V gene sequence: CDR1 SGHKS, CDR2 YYEKEE (reference sequence). The V gene end was trimmed by 4 bases and the J gene end by 3 bases; junction bases not matched to a gene: 3. CDR3 length: 14 amino acids.

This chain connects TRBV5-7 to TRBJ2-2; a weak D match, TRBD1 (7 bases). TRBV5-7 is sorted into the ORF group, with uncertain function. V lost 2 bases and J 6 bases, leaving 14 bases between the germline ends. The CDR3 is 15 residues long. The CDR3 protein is CASSLRDREAGELFF. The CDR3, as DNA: TGTGCCAGCAGCTTACGCGACAGGGAGGCCGGGGAGCTGTTTTTT.

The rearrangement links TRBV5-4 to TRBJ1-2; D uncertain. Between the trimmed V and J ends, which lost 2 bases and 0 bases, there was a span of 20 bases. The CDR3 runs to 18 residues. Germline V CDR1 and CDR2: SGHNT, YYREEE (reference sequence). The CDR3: CASSFSRRRDLTNYGYTF. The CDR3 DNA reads TGTGCCAGCAGCTTCTCTCGGAGGAGAGACCTAACTAACTATGGCTACACCTTC. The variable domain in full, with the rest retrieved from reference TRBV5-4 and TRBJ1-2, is ETGVTQSPTHLIKTRGQQVTLRCSSQSGHNTVSWYQQALGQGPQFIFQYYREEENGRGNFPPRFSGLQFPNYSSELNVNALELDDSALYLCASSFSRRRDLTNYGYTFGSGTRLTVV.

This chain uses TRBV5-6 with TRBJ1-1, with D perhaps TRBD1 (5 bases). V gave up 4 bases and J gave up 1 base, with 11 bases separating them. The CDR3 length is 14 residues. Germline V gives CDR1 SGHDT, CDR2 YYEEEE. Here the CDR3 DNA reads TGTGCCAGCAGCCGACAGAACTGGAACACTGAAGCTTTCTTT. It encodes CASSRQNWNTEAFF.

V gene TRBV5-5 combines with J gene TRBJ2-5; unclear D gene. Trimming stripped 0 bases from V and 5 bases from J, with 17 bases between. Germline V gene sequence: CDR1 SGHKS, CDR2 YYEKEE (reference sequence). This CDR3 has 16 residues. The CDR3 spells CASSLGPRVDGETQYF. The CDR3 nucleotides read TGTGCCAGCAGCTTGGGGCCTAGGGTCGATGGGGAGACCCAGTACTTC.